The rows below give T cell receptor beta chains drawn from one sample of a study of T cells in Graves' hyperthyroidism and ophthalmopathy. TCRdb fed the multiplex PCR reads into MiXCR, producing one record per CDR3 protein. The top ten clones hold about 8.4% of a sample with some 720,000 distinct CDR3 sequences, about a sixth of them seen once. Sequencing was carried out using blood. These receptors all stem from a man younger than 35 with Graves' hyperthyroidism. The CDR3 runs from the conserved cysteine through the conserved F or W. Each record gives: CDR3 protein, CDR3 DNA, clone size, V gene, J gene, D gene. A D gene is named only where the DNA matches it firmly. Expanded clones are given a class, and other clones once, few, many or no size at all.

CDR3 protein: CASSLRGITDTQYF
CDR3 DNA: TGTGCCAGCAGCTTGAGGGGGATCACAGATACGCAGTATTTT
clone size: .
V gene: TRBV5-4
J gene: TRBJ2-3
D gene: .

CDR3 protein: CASSSDDSSSYEQYF
CDR3 DNA: TGTGCCAGCAGCTCAGACGACAGTAGCTCCTACGAGCAGTACTTC
clone size: many
V gene: TRBV27
J gene: TRBJ2-7
D gene: .

CDR3 protein: CASSLIAGVTSYEQYF
CDR3 DNA: TGTGCCAGCAGCTTAATAGCGGGCGTGACCTCCTACGAGCAGTACTTC
clone size: many
V gene: TRBV11-1
J gene: TRBJ2-7
D gene: TRBD2

CDR3 protein: CAGSLAGLINEQFF
CDR3 DNA: TGTGCCGGCAGTTTAGCGGGACTAATCAATGAGCAGTTCTTC
clone size: .
V gene: TRBV12-3/TRBV12-4
J gene: TRBJ2-1
D gene: TRBD2

CDR3 protein: CASLRGGGSYNEQFF
CDR3 DNA: TGTGCCAGCTTGAGGGGAGGGGGCTCCTACAATGAGCAGTTCTTC
clone size: .
V gene: TRBV14
J gene: TRBJ2-1
D gene: .

CDR3 protein: CASSLEGPYNEQFF
CDR3 DNA: TGTGCCAGCAGCTTAGAGGGACCCTACAATGAGCAGTTCTTC
clone size: few
V gene: TRBV7-8
J gene: TRBJ2-1
D gene: .

CDR3 protein: CSASFGGYTGELFF
CDR3 DNA: TGCAGTGCTTCTTTCGGCGGATACACCGGGGAGCTGTTTTTT
clone size: .
V gene: TRBV20-1
J gene: TRBJ2-2
D gene: .

CDR3 protein: CASSEDIGFGFSYEQYF
CDR3 DNA: TGTGCCAGCAGTGAAGATATCGGGTTTGGCTTCTCCTACGAGCAGTACTTC
clone size: many
V gene: TRBV6-1
J gene: TRBJ2-7
D gene: .

CDR3 protein: CASSFTSGSTDTQYF
CDR3 DNA: TGTGCCAGCAGCTTTACTAGCGGGTCCACAGATACGCAGTATTTT
clone size: many
V gene: TRBV28
J gene: TRBJ2-3
D gene: TRBD2

CDR3 protein: CAITAGGDYGYTF
CDR3 DNA: TGTGCCATCACCGCAGGGGGCGACTATGGCTACACCTTC
clone size: few
V gene: TRBV10-3
J gene: TRBJ1-2
D gene: TRBD1

CDR3 protein: CASSLGSAGGTRTQYF
CDR3 DNA: TGTGCCAGCAGTTTAGGTTCGGCAGGGGGCACACGTACGCAGTATTTT
clone size: many
V gene: TRBV28
J gene: TRBJ2-3
D gene: TRBD1

CDR3 protein: CASSVGGMGTRNTGELFF
CDR3 DNA: TGTGCCAGCAGCGTAGGAGGGATGGGGACTAGAAACACCGGGGAGCTGTTTTTT
clone size: .
V gene: TRBV9
J gene: TRBJ2-2
D gene: TRBD2

CDR3 protein: CASSIRQGQETQYF
CDR3 DNA: TGTGCCAGCAGTATCCGACAGGGTCAAGAGACCCAGTACTTC
clone size: .
V gene: TRBV2
J gene: TRBJ2-5
D gene: TRBD1